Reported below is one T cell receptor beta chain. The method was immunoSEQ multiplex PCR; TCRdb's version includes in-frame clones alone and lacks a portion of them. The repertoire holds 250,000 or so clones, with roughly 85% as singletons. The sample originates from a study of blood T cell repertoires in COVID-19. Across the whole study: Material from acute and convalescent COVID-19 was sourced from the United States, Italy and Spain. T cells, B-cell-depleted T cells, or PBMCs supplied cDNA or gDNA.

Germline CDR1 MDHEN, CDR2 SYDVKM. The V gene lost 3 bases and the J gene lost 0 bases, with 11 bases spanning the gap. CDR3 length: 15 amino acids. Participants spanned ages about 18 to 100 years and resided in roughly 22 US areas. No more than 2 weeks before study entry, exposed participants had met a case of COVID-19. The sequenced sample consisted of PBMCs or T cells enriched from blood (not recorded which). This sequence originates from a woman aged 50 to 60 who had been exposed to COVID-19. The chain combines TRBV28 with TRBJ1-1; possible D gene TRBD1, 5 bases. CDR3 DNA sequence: TGTGCCAGCAGTTTCGGGGGTCCCTTGAACACTGAAGCTTTCTTT. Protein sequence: CASSFGGPLNTEAFF.